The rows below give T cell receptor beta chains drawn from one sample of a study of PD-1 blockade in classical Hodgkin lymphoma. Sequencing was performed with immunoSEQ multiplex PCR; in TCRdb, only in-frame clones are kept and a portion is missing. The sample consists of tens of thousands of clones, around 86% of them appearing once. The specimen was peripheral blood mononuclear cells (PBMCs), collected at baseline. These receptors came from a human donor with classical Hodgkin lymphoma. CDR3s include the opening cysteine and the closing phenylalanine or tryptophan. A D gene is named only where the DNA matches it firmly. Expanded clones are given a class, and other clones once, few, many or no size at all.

CDR3aa: CASREGANYEQYF
CDR3nt: TGTGCCAGCAGGGAGGGGGCAAACTACGAGCAGTACTTC
v_gene: TRBV7-9
abundance: .
j_gene: TRBJ2-7
d_gene: .

CDR3aa: CASSIGQGVTYEQYF
CDR3nt: TGTGCCAGTAGTATCGGACAGGGCGTCACCTACGAGCAGTACTTC
v_gene: TRBV19
abundance: .
j_gene: TRBJ2-7
d_gene: TRBD1

CDR3aa: CASSLAGSGELFF
CDR3nt: TGTGCCAGCAGCTTAGCCGGATCCGGGGAGCTGTTTTTT
v_gene: TRBV11-3
abundance: .
j_gene: TRBJ2-2
d_gene: .

CDR3aa: CASSSAGQDTNTEAFF
CDR3nt: TGTGCCAGCAGCTCAGCCGGACAGGACACGAACACTGAAGCTTTCTTT
v_gene: TRBV7-2
abundance: .
j_gene: TRBJ1-1
d_gene: TRBD1

CDR3aa: CAPGGAFF
CDR3nt: TGTGCCCCGGGCGGAGCTTTCTTT
v_gene: TRBV7-9
abundance: .
j_gene: TRBJ1-1
d_gene: .

CDR3aa: CASSQYSSEAQYF
CDR3nt: TGCGCCAGCAGCCAATACTCGAGCGAGGCCCAGTACTTC
v_gene: TRBV4-3
abundance: .
j_gene: TRBJ2-5
d_gene: .

CDR3aa: CASSPYGESGNTIYF
CDR3nt: TGTGCCAGCAGTCCCTACGGGGAGTCTGGAAACACCATATATTTT
v_gene: TRBV6-5
abundance: .
j_gene: TRBJ1-3
d_gene: .

CDR3aa: CASSRQASTDTQYF
CDR3nt: TGTGCCAGCAGTCGCCAGGCTAGCACAGATACGCAGTATTTT
v_gene: TRBV27
abundance: .
j_gene: TRBJ2-3
d_gene: .

CDR3aa: CASSEVGTGRDRNTIYF
CDR3nt: TGTGCCAGCAGTGAGGTGGGGACAGGACGGGACCGAAACACCATATATTTT
v_gene: TRBV6-1
abundance: .
j_gene: TRBJ1-3
d_gene: TRBD1

CDR3aa: CASSTDLYSGNTIYF
CDR3nt: TGTGCCAGCAGTACCGATCTTTACTCTGGAAACACCATATATTTT
v_gene: TRBV6-1
abundance: .
j_gene: TRBJ1-3
d_gene: .

CDR3aa: CASSGSPPPMNTEAFF
CDR3nt: TGTGCCAGCAGTGGGTCACCGCCGCCGATGAACACTGAAGCTTTCTTT
v_gene: TRBV2
abundance: .
j_gene: TRBJ1-1
d_gene: .

CDR3aa: CASRLGHNEQFF
CDR3nt: TGTGCCAGCAGGCTCGGACACAATGAGCAGTTCTTC
v_gene: TRBV7-2
abundance: .
j_gene: TRBJ2-1
d_gene: .

CDR3aa: CASRSGSSYNEQFF
CDR3nt: TGTGCCAGCAGAAGCGGGAGCTCCTACAATGAGCAGTTCTTC
v_gene: TRBV2
abundance: .
j_gene: TRBJ2-1
d_gene: TRBD2

CDR3aa: CSAEKDTEAFF
CDR3nt: TGCAGTGCCGAGAAAGACACTGAAGCTTTCTTT
v_gene: TRBV20-1
abundance: .
j_gene: TRBJ1-1
d_gene: .

CDR3aa: CASSQDPTVINYGYTF
CDR3nt: TGCGCCAGCAGCCAAGACCCCACAGTCATTAACTATGGCTACACCTTC
v_gene: TRBV4-3
abundance: .
j_gene: TRBJ1-2
d_gene: .

CDR3aa: CASRLSGMRRYGYTF
CDR3nt: TGTGCCAGTAGGCTGAGTGGGATGAGAAGATATGGCTACACCTTC
v_gene: TRBV19
abundance: .
j_gene: TRBJ1-2
d_gene: .

CDR3aa: CASSSGTSGNTGELFF
CDR3nt: TGTGCCAGCAGTTCGGGGACTAGCGGGAACACCGGGGAGCTGTTTTTT
v_gene: TRBV6-6
abundance: .
j_gene: TRBJ2-2
d_gene: TRBD2

CDR3aa: CATPGVGDEQFF
CDR3nt: TGTGCCACCCCCGGTGTAGGCGATGAGCAGTTCTTC
v_gene: TRBV28
abundance: few
j_gene: TRBJ2-1
d_gene: .

CDR3aa: CASSSDRVKMTGYGYTF
CDR3nt: TGTGCCAGCAGCTCGGACAGGGTCAAAATGACCGGCTATGGCTACACCTTC
v_gene: TRBV11-2
abundance: .
j_gene: TRBJ1-2
d_gene: TRBD1

CDR3aa: CASSEGLTGTYYGYTF
CDR3nt: TGTGCCAGCAGTGAAGGACTAACCGGGACATACTATGGCTACACCTTC
v_gene: TRBV6-1
abundance: .
j_gene: TRBJ1-2
d_gene: .